These 2 T cell receptor beta chains share one sample of origin, sequenced in a study of T cells in women clearing cervical HPV infection (dated by TCRdb to 2016 to 2018). Receptor libraries were prepared by the immunoSEQ multiplex PCR assay. Imported from immuneACCESS, the table was reduced by TCRdb to in-frame sequences with V and J called. These copies leave out some clones; in studies compared against another copy, an unresolved V gene accounts for under half, and the cause of the remainder is not known. The table of this sample itemizes roughly 18,000 clones. Roughly 14% of the sample belongs to the ten largest clones. The specimen sequenced was blood buffy coat. The receptors derive from a woman aged 18 to 75 with a cervical HPV16 infection that either progressed to CIN3+ or cleared (not recorded which).

About this clone: The CDR3 goes on 3 residues after the read ends, and that part is filled in from the germline J gene. This chain joins TRBV28 and TRBJ1-2, with D possibly being TRBD1 (5 bases). V was cut by 8 bases and J by 7 bases, with 20 bases left in between. The CDR3 covers 14 residues. CDR1 is MDHEN, CDR2 SYDVKM, per germline. The CDR3 sequence is CASSAGSFIGGYTF. CDR3 DNA, as far as it was read: TGTGCCAGCTCTGCAGGGTCGTTTATCGGTGGC.

The CDR3 loop reads CASSDLFRGTGQGGANVLTF. CDR3 DNA (partial): TGTGCCAGCAGTGACTTGTTCCGGGGGACCGGACAAGGGGGGGCCAACGTC. The rearrangement links TRBV6-4 to TRBJ2-6; the D gene is possibly TRBD2 (6 bases). From the germline J gene comes the end of the CDR3, since the read stops 3 residues before it. Looked up from germline, CDR1 is MRHNA and CDR2 is SNTAGT. Trimming cost V 1 base and J 4 bases, with 23 bases left between them. This CDR3 has 20 amino acids.